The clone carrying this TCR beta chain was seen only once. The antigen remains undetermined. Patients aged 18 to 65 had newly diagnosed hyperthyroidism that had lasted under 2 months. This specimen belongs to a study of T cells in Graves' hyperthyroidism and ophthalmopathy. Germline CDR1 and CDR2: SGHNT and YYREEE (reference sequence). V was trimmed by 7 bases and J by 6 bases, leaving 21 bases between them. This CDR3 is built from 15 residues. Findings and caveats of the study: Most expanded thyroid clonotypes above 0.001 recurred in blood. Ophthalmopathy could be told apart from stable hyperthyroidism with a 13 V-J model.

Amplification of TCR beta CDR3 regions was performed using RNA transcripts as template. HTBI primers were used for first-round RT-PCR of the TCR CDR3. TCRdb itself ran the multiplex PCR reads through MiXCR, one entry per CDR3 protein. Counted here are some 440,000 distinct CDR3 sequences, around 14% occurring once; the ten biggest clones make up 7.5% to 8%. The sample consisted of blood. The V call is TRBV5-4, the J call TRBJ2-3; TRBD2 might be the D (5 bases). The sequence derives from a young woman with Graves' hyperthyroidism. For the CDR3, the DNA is TGTGCCAGCGCTCGGGCCGTCCACCCGGGGGATACGCAGTATTTT. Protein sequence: CASARAVHPGDTQYF.